This entry features one TCR beta chain sequence. The assay, immunoSEQ v3.0, was run at survey level. Profiling relied on immunoSEQ multiplex PCR, and the TCRdb table lists in-frame clones only, not all of them. This sample has under 20,000 clones, with around nine tenths found just once. The length of the CDR3 is 15 residues. This entry comes from a study of long-term antiretroviral therapy in people with HIV. Every sample had about 0.95-10 million cryopreserved PBMC in it before DNA extraction. The material was unsorted PBMCs, obtained 0.5 years after starting antiretroviral therapy. The gene calls are TRBV21-1 and TRBJ2-1; the table's D call TRBD1 went unverified against the DNA. TRBV21-1 is a documented pseudogene. The source is a man aged 40-49 years with HIV. CDR3 DNA: TGTGCCAGCAGCAAAGAAAGGGACAGAGACAATGAGCAGTTCTTC. Translated: CASSKERDRDNEQFF.